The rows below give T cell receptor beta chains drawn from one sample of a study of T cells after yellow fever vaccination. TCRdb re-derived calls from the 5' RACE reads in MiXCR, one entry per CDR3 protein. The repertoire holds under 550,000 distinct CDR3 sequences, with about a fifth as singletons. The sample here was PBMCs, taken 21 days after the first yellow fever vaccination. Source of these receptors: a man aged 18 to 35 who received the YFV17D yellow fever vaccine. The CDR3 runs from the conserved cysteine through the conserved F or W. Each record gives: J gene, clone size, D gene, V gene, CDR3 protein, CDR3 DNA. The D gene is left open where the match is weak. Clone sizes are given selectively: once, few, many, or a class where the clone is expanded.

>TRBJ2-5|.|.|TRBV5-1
CASSLPERETQYF
TGCGCCAGCAGCTTGCCAGAAAGGGAGACCCAGTACTTC
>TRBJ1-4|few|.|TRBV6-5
CASSYSGGQGEKLFF
TGTGCCAGCAGTTACTCGGGGGGCCAGGGTGAAAAACTGTTTTTT
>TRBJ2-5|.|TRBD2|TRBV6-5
CASSYSSGAAETQYF
TGTGCCAGCAGTTACTCTAGCGGGGCGGCCGAGACCCAGTACTTC
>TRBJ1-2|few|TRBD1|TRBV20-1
CSASRDRDNGYTF
TGCAGTGCTAGCAGGGACAGGGACAATGGCTACACCTTC
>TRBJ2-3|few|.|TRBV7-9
CASRERRGATDTQYF
TGTGCCAGCAGGGAAAGAAGAGGGGCCACAGATACGCAGTATTTT
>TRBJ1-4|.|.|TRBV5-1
CASSFSTNEKLFF
TGCGCCAGCAGCTTTTCAACTAATGAAAAACTGTTTTTT
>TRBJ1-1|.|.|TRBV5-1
CASKSGARTEAFF
TGCGCCAGCAAGTCAGGGGCGCGGACTGAAGCTTTCTTT
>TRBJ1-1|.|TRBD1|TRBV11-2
CASRQQGTEAFF
TGTGCCAGCAGGCAACAGGGGACTGAAGCTTTCTTT
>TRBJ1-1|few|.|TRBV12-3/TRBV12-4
CASIRYMGNTEAFF
TGTGCCAGCATCCGGTATATGGGGAACACTGAAGCTTTCTTT
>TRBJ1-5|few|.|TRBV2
CASGQSNNQPQHF
TGTGCCAGTGGGCAGTCGAACAATCAGCCCCAGCATTTT
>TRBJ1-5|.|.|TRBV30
CAWSEQGNQPQHF
TGTGCCTGGAGTGAACAGGGAAATCAGCCCCAGCATTTT
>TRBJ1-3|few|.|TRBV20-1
CSATNAGSATIYF
TGCAGTGCTACAAACGCTGGAAGTGCCACCATATATTTT
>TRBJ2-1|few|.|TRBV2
CASRGTARGEQFF
TGTGCCAGCCGGGGGACTGCCAGGGGGGAGCAGTTCTTC
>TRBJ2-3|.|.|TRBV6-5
CASSYSRTRASTDTQYF
TGTGCCAGCAGTTACTCAAGGACACGAGCTAGCACAGATACGCAGTATTTT
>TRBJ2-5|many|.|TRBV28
CASQNGGQETQYF
TGTGCCAGTCAAAACGGAGGCCAAGAGACCCAGTACTTC
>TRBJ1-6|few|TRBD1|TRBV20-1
CSASLPTGFDSPLHF
TGCAGTGCTAGTCTCCCGACAGGGTTTGATTCACCCCTCCACTTT
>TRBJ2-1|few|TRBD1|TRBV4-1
CASSQLTGGRGNEQFF
TGCGCCAGCAGCCAGTTGACAGGGGGACGGGGCAATGAGCAGTTCTTC
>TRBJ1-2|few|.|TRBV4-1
CASSHEGRGYTF
TGCGCCAGCAGCCACGAAGGCAGAGGCTACACCTTC
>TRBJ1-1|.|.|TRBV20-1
CSARAGANTEAFF
TGCAGTGCTAGAGCGGGGGCGAACACTGAAGCTTTCTTT
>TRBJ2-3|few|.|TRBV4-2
CASSPGRNSATDTQYF
TGTGCCAGCAGCCCCGGTCGGAATAGTGCCACAGATACGCAGTATTTT
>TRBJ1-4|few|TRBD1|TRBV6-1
CASRPQGATNEKLFF
TGTGCCAGCAGGCCCCAGGGGGCAACTAATGAAAAACTGTTTTTT
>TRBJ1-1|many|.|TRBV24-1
CATSDSLGAATEAFF
TGTGCCACCAGTGATAGTCTGGGGGCGGCCACTGAAGCTTTCTTT
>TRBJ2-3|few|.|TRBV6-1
CASSEVGGLTDTQYF
TGTGCCAGCAGTGAAGTCGGGGGCCTCACAGATACGCAGTATTTT
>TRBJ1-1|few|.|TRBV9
CASSPRGWAAEAFF
TGTGCCAGCAGCCCCAGAGGGTGGGCCGCTGAAGCTTTCTTT
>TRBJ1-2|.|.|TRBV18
CASSPTDGEAYGYTF
TGTGCCAGCTCACCAACGGACGGGGAGGCTTATGGCTACACCTTC
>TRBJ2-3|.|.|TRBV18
CASSWSPSGLTDTQYF
TGTGCCAGCTCATGGTCCCCATCCGGGCTCACAGATACGCAGTATTTT
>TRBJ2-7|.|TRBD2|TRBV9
CASSVTSGGTYEQYF
TGTGCCAGCAGCGTAACTAGCGGGGGCACCTACGAGCAGTACTTC
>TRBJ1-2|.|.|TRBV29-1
CSVEYGYGYTF
TGCAGCGTTGAATACGGCTATGGCTACACCTTC
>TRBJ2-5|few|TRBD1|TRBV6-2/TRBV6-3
CASTGTAQETQYF
TGTGCCAGCACCGGGACAGCCCAAGAGACCCAGTACTTC